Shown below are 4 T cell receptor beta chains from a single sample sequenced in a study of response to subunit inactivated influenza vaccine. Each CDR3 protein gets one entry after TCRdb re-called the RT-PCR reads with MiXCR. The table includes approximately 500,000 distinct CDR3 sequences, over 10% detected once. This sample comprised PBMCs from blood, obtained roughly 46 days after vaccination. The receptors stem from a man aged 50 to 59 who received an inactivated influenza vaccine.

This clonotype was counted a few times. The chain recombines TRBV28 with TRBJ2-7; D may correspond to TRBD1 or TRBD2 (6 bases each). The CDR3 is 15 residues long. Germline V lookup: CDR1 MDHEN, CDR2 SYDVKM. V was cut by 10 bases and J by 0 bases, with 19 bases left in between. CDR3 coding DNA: TGTGCCACTACGTTAGGTGGAGGGGGCTCCTACGAGCAGTACTTC. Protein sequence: CATTLGGGGSYEQYF. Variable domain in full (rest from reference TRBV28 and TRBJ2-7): DVKVTQSSRYLVKRTGEKVFLECVQDMDHENMFWYRQDPGLGLRLIYFSYDVKMKEKGDIPEGYSVSREKKERFSLILESASTNQTSMYLCATTLGGGGSYEQYFGPGTRLTVT.

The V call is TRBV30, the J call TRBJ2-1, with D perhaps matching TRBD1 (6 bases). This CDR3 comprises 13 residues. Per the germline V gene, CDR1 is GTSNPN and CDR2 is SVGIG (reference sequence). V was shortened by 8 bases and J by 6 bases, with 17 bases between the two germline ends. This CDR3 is CARRVRGINEQFF. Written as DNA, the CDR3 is TGTGCCCGCCGGGTCAGGGGCATCAATGAGCAGTTCTTC.

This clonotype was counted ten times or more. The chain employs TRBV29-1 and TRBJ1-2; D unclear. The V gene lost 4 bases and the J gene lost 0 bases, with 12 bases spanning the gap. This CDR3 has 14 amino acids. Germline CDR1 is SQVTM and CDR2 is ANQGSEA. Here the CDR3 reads CSVGPRVANYGYTF. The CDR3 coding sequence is TGCAGCGTTGGGCCCCGAGTCGCTAACTATGGCTACACCTTC.

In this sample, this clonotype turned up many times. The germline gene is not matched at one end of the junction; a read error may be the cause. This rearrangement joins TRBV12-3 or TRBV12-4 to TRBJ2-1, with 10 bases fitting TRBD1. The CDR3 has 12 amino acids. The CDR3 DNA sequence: TGTGCCAGCAGTCAGAAACCGGGACAGGGGTCCTTC. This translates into CASSQKPGQGSF.